This T cell receptor beta chain was captured in a study of cytomegalovirus exposure and HLA in healthy donors. 13 Jbeta primers and 60 Vbeta primers were used for the PCR. Clones were read by immunoSEQ multiplex PCR, and TCRdb kept only the in-frame ones, dropping some. The table lists some 120,000 clones, around 60% of them singletons, with less than 9.5% in the top ten. Germline V gene lookup returns CDR1 SGHNT and CDR2 YYREEE (reference sequence). The CDR3 consists of 14 residues. Trimming stripped 1 base from V and 9 bases from J, with 13 bases between. The V call is TRBV5-4, the J call TRBJ2-2; maybe TRBD2 (6 bases). The sample was PBMCs. The clonotype comes from a woman aged 40-49 years in good health and CMV-seropositive. CDR3 region: CASSLLGSGRELFF. Written as DNA, the CDR3 is TGTGCCAGCAGCTTGCTCGGGAGCGGCCGGGAGCTGTTTTTT.